This T cell receptor (beta chain) came from a study of control samples from healthy donors and cancer patients. The table came from immunoSEQ multiplex PCR; TCRdb's copy has only in-frame clones and leaves some out. This sample has fewer than 500,000 clones, with about nine tenths found just once. Germline assignment: CDR1 SGHDN and CDR2 FVKESK. CDR3 length: 18 residues. V was pared by 0 bases and J by 1 base, with 18 bases between. Sequencing was done on a sample of PBMCs. The TCR comes from a middle-aged man with head and neck cancer. The chain is built from TRBV14 and TRBJ1-1; a possible D gene is TRBD1 (6 bases). The CDR3 DNA reads TGTGCCAGCAGCCAAGATGGGACACACTCTTTAGGGAACACTGAAGCTTTCTTT. Translated, it gives CASSQDGTHSLGNTEAFF.